This T cell receptor beta chain was documented in a study of blood T cell repertoires in COVID-19. Study background: Acute-phase and convalescent COVID-19 samples originated in the United States, Italy and Spain. In each case, the material was cDNA or gDNA derived from T cells, B-cell-depleted T cells, or PBMCs.

This clone appeared once. The CDR3 contains 16 residues. From germline, CDR1 is MGHRA and CDR2 YSYEKL. V lost 0 bases to trimming and J lost 7 bases, with 16 bases between them. In the source study's methods: Estimation of nucleated cell counts relied on the amplification of reference gene primers. TCRdb's copy holds only in-frame clones and misses some; the assay was immunoSEQ multiplex PCR. Clone size and V and J calls were adopted from that table, with D and trimming inferred from the DNA. The table includes some 150,000 clones, about 87% detected once. The receptor comes from a woman between 45 and 65 years old with acute or convalescent COVID-19. The sample was peripheral blood. This chain joins TRBV4-1 and TRBJ1-5, with D maybe TRBD1 (6 bases). The CDR3 DNA sequence: TGCGCCAGCAGCCAAGATGGGGGCAGGCTGAACCAGCCCCAGCATTTT. Its protein product is CASSQDGGRLNQPQHF.